This TCR beta chain emerged from a study of T-cell memory formation after mild COVID-19. Overall study results and limits: In pre-infection memory, a portion of responding clones appeared, which suggested that cross-reactive memory joined. Mainly CM and EM harbored the contracting CD4+ clones; mainly EMRA harbored the CD8+ ones. A second wave expanding day 15 to 37 was CD4+-biased; contracting clones were balanced.

Germline V gene lookup returns CDR1 SGHDT and CDR2 YYEEEE. V gave up 2 bases and J gave up 1 base; unmatched junction bases: 4. The CDR3 length is 16 residues. TCRdb ran MiXCR on the 5' RACE reads and lists one entry per CDR3 protein. Among about 430,000 distinct CDR3 sequences, 24% were seen once, and the ten largest hold roughly 8.7%. This clonotype was observed a few times. The antigen is undetermined. The TCR sequence derives from an adult woman who had mild COVID-19 (a few samples of this study predate the infection). Cell type and time point are not known. The V and J genes are TRBV5-6 and TRBJ2-3; 10 bases map to TRBD1. Sequencing was done on a sample of PBMCs or a T cell subset sorted from them (not recorded which). The CDR3 here is CASSFFGTGGTDTQYF. The CDR3 bases are TGTGCCAGCAGCTTTTTTGGGACAGGGGGCACAGATACGCAGTATTTT.